This T cell receptor (beta chain) appears in the sequencing data of a study of PD-L1 blockade in urothelial cancer. As for the study in general: Patients went on atezolizumab at some point between 2012 and 2014, receiving 1,200 mg intravenously every 3 weeks.

Study outcomes and limitations: Durable-benefit patients had greater expansion of tumor-associated blood clones at 3 weeks.

The germline CDR1 and CDR2 sequences are LGHNA and YNFKEQ. J gave up 4 bases and V 2 bases, and 14 bases lay outside the gene matches. The CDR3 length is 18 residues. Documented time point: pretreatment peripheral blood. Each patient contributed between 1 and 8 total time points of blood mononuclear cells, pretreatment and during treatment. As regards this clone: The antigen is unknown.

Method: immunoSEQ multiplex PCR; TCRdb's copy keeps in-frame clones and lacks some. The sample records almost 50,000 clones, around 84% being singletons. The receptor comes from a man in his 70s with urothelial cancer. Sequencing was performed on PBMCs, taken around atezolizumab (anti-PD-L1) treatment. The V gene is TRBV4-2, the J gene TRBJ1-5; 7 nucleotides agree with TRBD1. The CDR3 is CASSQSTRGSGGNQPQHF. CDR3 in DNA: TGTGCCAGCAGCCAATCAACCAGGGGGAGTGGTGGGAATCAGCCCCAGCATTTT.